The TCR beta chain described here comes from a study of blood T cell repertoires in COVID-19. Produced via immunoSEQ multiplex PCR; TCRdb's table is partial and in-frame only. The table records 55,000 to 75,000 clones, roughly 75% of them present only once. The sequenced material came from peripheral blood. The sequence derives from a human donor in a cohort sampled during active COVID-19.

CDR3 nucleotide sequence: TGCGCCAGCAGCCCTGCCGGGAGTAACTACGAGCAGTACTTC. Translation gives CASSPAGSNYEQYF. V and J are TRBV5-1 and TRBJ2-7; D possibly corresponds to TRBD2 (6 bases). V was shortened by 4 bases and J by 3 bases, with 14 bases between the two germline ends. This CDR3 has 14 amino acids. Germline-derived CDR1 and CDR2 are SGHRS and YFSETQ.